A selection of T cell receptor beta chains follows, all from one sample in a study of early stage breast cancer tumors. Using immunoSEQ multiplex PCR, the repertoire was profiled, and TCRdb retains in-frame clones only, with some absent. This table has about 53,000 clones, about 89% appearing once. Sample: blood. The receptors come from a person between 65 and 79 years old with breast cancer. Both conserved end residues are part of each CDR3. The order of the fields is CDR3 length, V gene, D gene, J gene, clone size, CDR3 DNA, CDR3 protein. The D gene is left open where the match is weak. Rows give clone size only sometimes, using once, few, many, or a class for an expanded clone.

15	TRBV4-3	.	TRBJ1-2	.	TGCGCCAGCAGCCAAGGAGATTTAGCTAACTATGGCTACACCTTC	CASSQGDLANYGYTF
15	TRBV7-8	TRBD1	TRBJ1-3	once	TGTGCCAGCAGCTTAGCAGGGGGCAGTGGAAACACCATATATTTT	CASSLAGGSGNTIYF
17	TRBV19	.	TRBJ2-1	once	TGTGCCAGTAGTACCAAAGGAGGGGACGGCTCCTACAATGAGCAGTTCTTC	CASSTKGGDGSYNEQFF
10	TRBV12-5	.	TRBJ1-2	once	TGTGCTTCCCATCGGACAGGCTACACCTTC	CASHRTGYTF
15	TRBV27	TRBD2	TRBJ2-7	.	TGTGCCAGCAGTTTCCTAGCGGGAGCCTCCTACGAGCAGTACTTC	CASSFLAGASYEQYF
16	TRBV7-9	TRBD1	TRBJ2-7	.	TGTGCCAGCAGCTACAGTCCCGGGACAGTGGGCTACGAGCAGTACTTC	CASSYSPGTVGYEQYF
14	TRBV16	.	TRBJ1-2	.	TGTGCCAGCAGCCCGCTGGGGGGGCACTATGGCTACACCTTC	CASSPLGGHYGYTF
16	TRBV5-1	TRBD2	TRBJ2-3	.	TGCGCCAGCAGCTTGGCCGGTTCTGCGGGAGACGATACGCAGTATTTT	CASSLAGSAGDDTQYF
12	TRBV4-2	.	TRBJ2-1	few	TGTGCCAGCAGCCAAGTATCCGTTGAGCAGTTCTTC	CASSQVSVEQFF
11	TRBV6-5	.	TRBJ2-7	.	TGTGCCAGCACCAAGGGGTACGAGCAGTACTTC	CASTKGYEQYF
12	TRBV14	TRBD2	TRBJ2-7	hyperexpanded	TGTGCCAGCAGCCAAGAACGAAGCGGGAGGTACTTC	CASSQERSGRYF
13	TRBV12-5	.	TRBJ2-5	few	TGTGCTAGTGGTTTCTTTCCGCAAGAGACCCAGTACTTC	CASGFFPQETQYF
15	TRBV11-2	.	TRBJ1-3	.	TGTGCCAGCAGCGACTGGCGACAGCCTGGAAACACCATATATTTT	CASSDWRQPGNTIYF
15	TRBV6-5	TRBD1	TRBJ1-1	.	TGTGCCAGCAGTTACCAGGGACAGGCAAACACTGAAGCTTTCTTT	CASSYQGQANTEAFF
14	TRBV7-2	TRBD2	TRBJ2-4	.	TGTGCCAGCAGCCAAAGCGGGGGGGTCAACATTCAGTACTTC	CASSQSGGVNIQYF
20	TRBV28	TRBD2	TRBJ2-3	.	TGTGCCAGCAGTCCCCTAGCGGCTGACCCCCTAACCTCTAGCACAGATACGCAGTATTTT	CASSPLAADPLTSSTDTQYF
17	TRBV10-3	TRBD2	TRBJ2-3	.	TGTGCCATCAGCCGCCTAGCGGGGGGTATAGGCACAGATACGCAGTATTTT	CAISRLAGGIGTDTQYF
14	TRBV10-3	.	TRBJ2-2	.	TGTGCCATCGTGGGGGGGCCGGGCACCGGGGAGCTGTTTTTT	CAIVGGPGTGELFF
14	TRBV11-2	.	TRBJ2-7	.	TGTGCCAGCAGCTTAGACCGGGTTACCTACGAGCAGTACTTC	CASSLDRVTYEQYF
13	TRBV6-1	TRBD1	TRBJ1-2	.	TGTGCCAGCAAAGAGACAGGGAACTATGGCTACACCTTC	CASKETGNYGYTF
14	TRBV6-6	.	TRBJ2-7	.	TGTGCCAGCAGTTACTTTGCGGGGGCGAACGAGCAGTACTTC	CASSYFAGANEQYF
15	TRBV6-5	TRBD2	TRBJ2-3	.	TGTGCCAGCAGTGTGACTAGCGGGAGCACAGATACGCAGTATTTT	CASSVTSGSTDTQYF
13	TRBV6-6	.	TRBJ2-3	.	TGTGCCAGCAGTTCCCCGGGGTCAGATACGCAGTATTTT	CASSSPGSDTQYF
15	TRBV5-4	TRBD1	TRBJ1-2	.	TGTGCCAGCAGCCCGAGACCGGACAGGGACTATGGCTACACCTTC	CASSPRPDRDYGYTF
17	TRBV18	TRBD2	TRBJ2-7	.	TGTGCCAGCTCCTTTTCCCTTGTGACTAGCGGGAGCAACGAGCAGTACTTC	CASSFSLVTSGSNEQYF
13	TRBV18	TRBD1	TRBJ1-2	.	TGTGCCAGCTCACCCGACACAGGGGTCGGCTACACCTTC	CASSPDTGVGYTF
13	TRBV5-6	.	TRBJ1-2	.	TGTGCCAGCAGCTTGGGGAGCGTCTATGGCTACACCTTC	CASSLGSVYGYTF
13	TRBV30	.	TRBJ2-7	.	TGTGCCTGGGGCAGGGGCCTTACCTACGAGCAGTACTTC	CAWGRGLTYEQYF
16	TRBV5-1	TRBD1	TRBJ2-2	.	TGCGCCAGCAGCTTGGCCTACAGGGGAGCGGCCGGGGAGCTGTTTTTT	CASSLAYRGAAGELFF
14	TRBV30	.	TRBJ2-2	.	TGTGCCTGGAGTGTAGGTCGGGTGACCGGGGAGCTGTTTTTT	CAWSVGRVTGELFF
18	TRBV4-2	TRBD2	TRBJ2-3	.	TGTGCCAGCAGCCAAGATGGGGGTCGCGGGAGGGCGACAGATACGCAGTATTTT	CASSQDGGRGRATDTQYF
15	TRBV30	TRBD1	TRBJ1-2	.	TGTGCCTGGAGTCGCATACAGGGGGCGTATGGAGGCTACACCTTC	CAWSRIQGAYGGYTF
12	TRBV5-1	.	TRBJ1-2	few	TGCGCCAGCAGCTCTCCAGGGGAAGGCTACACCTTC	CASSSPGEGYTF